The sample holds many counts of the clone carrying this TCR beta chain. This record belongs to a study of regulatory T cells in long-lasting Graves disease. Libraries of TCR beta came from iRepertoire HTBI primers plus Arm-PCR of CDR3 regions. TCRdb re-analysed the multiplex PCR reads in MiXCR, keeping a single row per CDR3 protein. The sample consists of 400,000 to 500,000 distinct CDR3 sequences, 15% of them appearing once. Time point reported: newly diagnosed GD, antithyroid drugs for less than 3 months. PBMCs provided the RNA from which the TCR library was made. V lost 9 bases, J lost 8 bases, and 23 bases lay in between. The CDR3 runs 16 residues. Germline V gives CDR1 LNHDA, CDR2 SQIVND (reference sequence). These records were also assigned to another study, of T cells in Graves' hyperthyroidism and ophthalmopathy.

The clonotype comes from a woman between 40 and 50 years old with Graves disease. This chain uses TRBV19 with TRBJ1-6; a weak D match, TRBD1 (5 bases). Sample: peripheral blood mononuclear cells (PBMCs), taken at new diagnosis, from a patient treated with antithyroid drugs. The CDR3 loop is CASQSQIRGRDSPLHF. The CDR3, as DNA: TGTGCCAGCCAATCCCAGATTAGGGGACGAGATTCACCCCTCCACTTT.